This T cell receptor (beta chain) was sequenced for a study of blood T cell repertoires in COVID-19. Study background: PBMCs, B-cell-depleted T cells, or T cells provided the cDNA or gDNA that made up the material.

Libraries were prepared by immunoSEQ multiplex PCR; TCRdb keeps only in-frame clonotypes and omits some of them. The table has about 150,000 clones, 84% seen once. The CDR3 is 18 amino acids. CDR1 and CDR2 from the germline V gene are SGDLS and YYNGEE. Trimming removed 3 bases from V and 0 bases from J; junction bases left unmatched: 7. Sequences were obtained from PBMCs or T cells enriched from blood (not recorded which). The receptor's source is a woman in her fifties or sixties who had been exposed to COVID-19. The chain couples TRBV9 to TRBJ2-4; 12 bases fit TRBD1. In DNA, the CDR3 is TGTGCCAGCAGCGCCGGGACAGGGGGCACCCTAGCCAAAAACATTCAGTACTTC. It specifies CASSAGTGGTLAKNIQYF.